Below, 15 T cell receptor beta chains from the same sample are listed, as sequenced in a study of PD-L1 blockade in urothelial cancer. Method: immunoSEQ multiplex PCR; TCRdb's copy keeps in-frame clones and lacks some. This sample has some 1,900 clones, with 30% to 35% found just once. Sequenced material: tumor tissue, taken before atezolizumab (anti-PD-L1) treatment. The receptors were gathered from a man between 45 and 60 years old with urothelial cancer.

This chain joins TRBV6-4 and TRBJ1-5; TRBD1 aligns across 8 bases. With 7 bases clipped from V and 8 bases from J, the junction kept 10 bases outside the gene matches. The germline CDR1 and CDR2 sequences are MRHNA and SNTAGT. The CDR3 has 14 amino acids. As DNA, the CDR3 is TGTGCCAGCACTCCTTCAGGGGGCGCGGAGCCCCAGCATTTT. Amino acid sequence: CASTPSGGAEPQHF.

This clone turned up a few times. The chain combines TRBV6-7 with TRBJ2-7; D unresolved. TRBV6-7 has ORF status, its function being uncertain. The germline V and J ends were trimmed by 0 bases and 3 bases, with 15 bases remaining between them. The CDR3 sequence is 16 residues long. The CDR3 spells CASSYSPAPPNYEQYF. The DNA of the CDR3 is TGTGCCAGCAGTTACTCTCCAGCCCCACCAAACTACGAGCAGTACTTC.

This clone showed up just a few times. The CDR3 sequence is CASSTHRGGSTDTQYF. In DNA form, the CDR3 reads TGTGCCAGCAGCACCCACAGAGGGGGAAGCACAGATACGCAGTATTTT. The rearrangement uses TRBV28 and TRBJ2-3; D is perhaps TRBD1 (6 bases). V was cut by 6 bases and J by 0 bases, with 16 bases left in between. This CDR3 comprises 16 residues. Germline values: CDR1 MDHEN, CDR2 SYDVKM.

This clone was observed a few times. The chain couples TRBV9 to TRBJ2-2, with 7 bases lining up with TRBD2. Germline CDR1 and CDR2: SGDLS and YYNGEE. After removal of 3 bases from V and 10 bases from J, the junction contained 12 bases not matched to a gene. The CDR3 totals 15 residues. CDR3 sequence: CASSARPAGNEELFF. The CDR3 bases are TGTGCCAGCAGCGCGCGCCCAGCGGGAAATGAGGAGCTGTTTTTT.

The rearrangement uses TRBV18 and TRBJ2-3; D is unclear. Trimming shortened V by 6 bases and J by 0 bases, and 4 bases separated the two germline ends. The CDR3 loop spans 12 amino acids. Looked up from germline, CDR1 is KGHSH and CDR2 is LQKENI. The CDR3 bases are TGTGCCAGCTCCCCTAGCACAGATACGCAGTATTTT. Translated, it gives CASSPSTDTQYF.

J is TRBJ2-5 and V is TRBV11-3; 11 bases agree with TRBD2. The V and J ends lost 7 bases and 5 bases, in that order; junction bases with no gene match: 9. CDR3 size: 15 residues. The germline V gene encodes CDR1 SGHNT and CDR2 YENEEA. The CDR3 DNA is TGTGCCAGCACCTTCACTAGCGGGAGAGGGGAGACCCAGTACTTC. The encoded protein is CASTFTSGRGETQYF.

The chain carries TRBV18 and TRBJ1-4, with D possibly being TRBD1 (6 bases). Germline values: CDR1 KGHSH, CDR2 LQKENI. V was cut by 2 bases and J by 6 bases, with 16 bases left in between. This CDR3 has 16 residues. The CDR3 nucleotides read TGTGCCAGCTCACCAGTCCGGGACATGACATATGAAAAACTGTTTTTT. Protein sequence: CASSPVRDMTYEKLFF.

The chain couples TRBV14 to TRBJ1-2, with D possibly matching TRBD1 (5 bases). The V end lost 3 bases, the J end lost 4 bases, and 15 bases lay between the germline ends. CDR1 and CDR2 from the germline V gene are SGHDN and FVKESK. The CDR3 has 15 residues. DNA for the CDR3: TGTGCCAGCAGCCAGCAACGTACTGACAGCTATGGCTACACCTTC. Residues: CASSQQRTDSYGYTF.

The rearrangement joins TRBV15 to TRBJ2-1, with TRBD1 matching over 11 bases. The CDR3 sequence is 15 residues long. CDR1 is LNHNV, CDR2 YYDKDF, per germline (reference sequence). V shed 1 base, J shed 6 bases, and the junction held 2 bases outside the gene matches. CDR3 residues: CATSRGGTGGNEQFF. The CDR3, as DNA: TGTGCCACCAGCAGAGGGGGGACAGGGGGCAATGAGCAGTTCTTC.

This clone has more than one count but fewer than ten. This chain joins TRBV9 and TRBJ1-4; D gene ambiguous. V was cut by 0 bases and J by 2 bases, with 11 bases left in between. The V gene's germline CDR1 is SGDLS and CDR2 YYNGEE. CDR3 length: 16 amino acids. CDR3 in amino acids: CASSVGSGSTNEKLFF. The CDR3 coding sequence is TGTGCCAGCAGCGTAGGATCGGGCTCTACTAATGAAAAACTGTTTTTT.

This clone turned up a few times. CDR3 amino acids: CASRGQGAGEQYF. The CDR3 DNA is TGTGCCAGCAGAGGACAGGGGGCTGGTGAGCAGTACTTC. The chain combines TRBV9 with TRBJ2-7, with 11 nucleotides matching TRBD1. Trimming removed 5 bases from V and 7 bases from J; junction bases left unmatched: 5. Germline V gene lookup returns CDR1 SGDLS and CDR2 YYNGEE. CDR3 size: 13 residues.

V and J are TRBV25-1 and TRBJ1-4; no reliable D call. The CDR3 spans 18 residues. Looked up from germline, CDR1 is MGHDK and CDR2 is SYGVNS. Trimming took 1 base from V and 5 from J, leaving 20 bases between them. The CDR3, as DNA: TGTGCCAGCAGTGAATCTGAGGGATACAGAATAGCAAATGAAAAACTGTTTTTT. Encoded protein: CASSESEGYRIANEKLFF.

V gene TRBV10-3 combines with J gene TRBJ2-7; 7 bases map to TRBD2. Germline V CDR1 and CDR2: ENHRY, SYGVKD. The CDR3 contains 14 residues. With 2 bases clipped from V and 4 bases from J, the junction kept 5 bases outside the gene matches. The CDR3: CAISEPSREYEQYF. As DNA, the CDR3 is TGTGCCATCAGTGAGCCTTCGCGGGAGTACGAGCAGTACTTC.

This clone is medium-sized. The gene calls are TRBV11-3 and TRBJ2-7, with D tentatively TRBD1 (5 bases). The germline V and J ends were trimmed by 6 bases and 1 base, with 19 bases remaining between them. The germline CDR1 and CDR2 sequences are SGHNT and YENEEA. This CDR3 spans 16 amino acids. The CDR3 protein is CASSFPAGRGSYEQYF. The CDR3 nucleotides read TGTGCCAGCAGTTTCCCGGCAGGGCGTGGATCCTACGAGCAGTACTTC.

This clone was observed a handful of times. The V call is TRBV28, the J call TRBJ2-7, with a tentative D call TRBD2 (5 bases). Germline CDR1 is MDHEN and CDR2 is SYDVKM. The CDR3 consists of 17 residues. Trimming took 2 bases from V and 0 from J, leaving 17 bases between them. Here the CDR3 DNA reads TGTGCCAGCAGTTTACCTGGGAGAGGGTTAAGCTCCTACGAGCAGTACTTC. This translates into CASSLPGRGLSSYEQYF.